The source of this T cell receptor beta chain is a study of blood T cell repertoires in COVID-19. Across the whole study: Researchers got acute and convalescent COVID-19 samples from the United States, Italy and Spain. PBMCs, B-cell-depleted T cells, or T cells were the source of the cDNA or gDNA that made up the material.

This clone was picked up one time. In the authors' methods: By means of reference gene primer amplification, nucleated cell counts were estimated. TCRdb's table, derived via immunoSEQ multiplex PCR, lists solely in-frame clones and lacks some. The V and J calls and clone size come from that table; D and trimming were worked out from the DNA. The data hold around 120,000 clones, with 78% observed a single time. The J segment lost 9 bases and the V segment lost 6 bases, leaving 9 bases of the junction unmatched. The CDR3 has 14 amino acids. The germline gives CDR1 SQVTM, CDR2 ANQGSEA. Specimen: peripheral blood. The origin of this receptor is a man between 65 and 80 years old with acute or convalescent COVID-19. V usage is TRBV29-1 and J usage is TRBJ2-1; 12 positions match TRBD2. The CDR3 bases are TGCAGCGTACTCCAAACTAGCGGGGGGACTGAGCAGTTCTTC. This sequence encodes CSVLQTSGGTEQFF.